Listed here are 17 T cell receptor beta chains from one sample, sequenced in a study of T cells in Graves' hyperthyroidism and ophthalmopathy. Template material for amplifying TCR beta CDR3 regions consisted of RNA transcripts. A set of HTBI primers served as the primers for a first-round RT-PCR of the TCR CDR3. TCRdb reprocessed the multiplex PCR reads with MiXCR, giving one entry per CDR3 protein. The table shows roughly 630,000 distinct CDR3 sequences, with approximately 15% occurring only once. Sequencing was done on a sample of blood. These receptors all come from a woman under 40 with Graves' hyperthyroidism.

This clonotype was counted many times. V usage is TRBV11-2 and J usage is TRBJ2-1; 12 bases fit TRBD2. In germline, CDR1 is SGHAT, CDR2 FQNNGV. The J segment lost 10 bases and the V segment lost 5 bases, leaving 6 bases of the junction unmatched. This CDR3 is 14 amino acids long. The CDR3 sequence: CASSHGLAGFEQFF. Written as DNA, the CDR3 is TGTGCCAGCAGCCACGGACTAGCGGGATTCGAGCAGTTCTTC.

This clonotype was observed a handful of times. This rearrangement joins TRBV27 to TRBJ1-4, with D unclear. Deletions cut 6 bases from V and 1 base from J, with 6 bases between. From germline, CDR1 is MNHEY and CDR2 SMNVEV (reference sequence). The CDR3 contains 13 residues. Written as DNA, the CDR3 is TGTGCCAGCAGAGGGTTAACTAATGAAAAACTGTTTTTT. This encodes CASRGLTNEKLFF.

This clonotype showed up many times. V gene TRBV20-1 combines with J gene TRBJ2-2, with D uncertain. Germline assignment: CDR1 DFQATT and CDR2 SNEGSKA (reference sequence). The ends were cut back, 6 bases at V and 1 base at J, with 6 bases in the middle. The CDR3 is 12 residues long. The CDR3 loop is CSAIQNTGELFF. The CDR3 coding sequence is TGCAGTGCCATCCAGAACACCGGGGAGCTGTTTTTT.

The DNA for the CDR3 is TGTGCCAGCAGCTGGAGGGGACTCCACCTTGAGCAGTTCTTC. Translated, it gives CASSWRGLHLEQFF. V gene TRBV5-4 combines with J gene TRBJ2-1, with D possibly being TRBD2 (6 bases). V dropped 3 bases and J dropped 9 bases, with 16 bases sitting between them. This CDR3 region has 14 residues. Germline CDR1 is SGHNT and CDR2 is YYREEE (reference sequence). Drawing the rest from reference TRBV5-4 and TRBJ2-1, the complete variable domain is ETGVTQSPTHLIKTRGQQVTLRCSSQSGHNTVSWYQQALGQGPQFIFQYYREEENGRGNFPPRFSGLQFPNYSSELNVNALELDDSALYLCASSWRGLHLEQFFGPGTRLTVL.

On this clonotype: One base away lies a much larger clone, so this may be a sequencing read error. The rearrangement links TRBV5-5 to TRBJ1-1; 8 bases map to TRBD1. CDR1 and CDR2 from the germline V gene are SGHKS and YYEKEE (reference sequence). The CDR3 runs to 15 residues. The CDR3 sequence is CAGSLTSWGQDDAFF. CDR3 nucleotide sequence: TGTGCCGGCAGCTTGACCTCTTGGGGACAGGACGACGCTTTCTTT.

This clonotype was picked up many times. The J gene is TRBJ2-7, the V gene TRBV6-1; D possibly uses TRBD1 or TRBD2 (5 bases each). The length of the CDR3 is 15 residues. The V gene's germline CDR1 is MNHNS and CDR2 SASEGT. The V gene lost 7 bases and the J gene lost 6 bases, with 22 bases spanning the gap. The chain's CDR3 is CASMVPGSGSIEQYF. The CDR3 region has the DNA TGTGCCAGCATGGTACCGGGATCAGGGTCTATCGAGCAGTACTTC.

V is TRBV11-2 and J is TRBJ2-3; D is unclear. The CDR3 is 13 residues long. Per germline, CDR1 SGHAT and CDR2 FQNNGV. V was clipped by 6 bases and J by 13 bases, with 20 bases between them. As DNA, the CDR3 is TGTGCCAGCAGGAATAGCTTGGGTTTTGTTAAGTATTTT. Encoded protein: CASRNSLGFVKYF.

This clonotype was seen repeatedly, ten times or more. V gene TRBV6-2 or TRBV6-3 combines with J gene TRBJ2-3, with 7 bases lining up with TRBD2. The CDR3 runs 17 residues. J was trimmed by 0 bases and V by 2 bases; bases with no gene match: 8. Germline CDR1 MNHEY, CDR2 SVGEGT. The chain's CDR3 is CASSYRLLATSTDTQYF. In nucleotides, the CDR3 is TGTGCCAGCAGTTACCGCCTACTAGCGACTAGCACAGATACGCAGTATTTT.

The V and J genes are TRBV3-1 and TRBJ2-7, with D perhaps TRBD2 (5 bases). Germline assignment: CDR1 LGHDT and CDR2 YNNKEL (reference sequence). This CDR3 has 17 residues. V was shortened by 1 base and J by 4 bases, with 20 bases between the two germline ends. CDR3 sequence reads: CASSQGLSGSIPYEQYF. The CDR3 bases are TGTGCCAGCAGCCAAGGTTTAAGCGGCAGTATTCCGTACGAGCAGTACTTC.

There are many counts of this clonotype. The chain carries TRBV9 and TRBJ2-1, with 11 bases matching TRBD2. The CDR3 is 16 residues long. The V and J ends lost 4 bases and 5 bases, in that order; junction bases with no gene match: 8. The germline gives CDR1 SGDLS, CDR2 YYNGEE. CDR3 sequence (DNA): TGTGCCAGCAGCCCAGGGGTAGCGGGAGGGGACAATGAGCAGTTCTTC. This translates into CASSPGVAGGDNEQFF.

This chain connects TRBV4-1 to TRBJ2-3; 9 positions match TRBD2. Germline V gene data show CDR1 as MGHRA and CDR2 as YSYEKL. The CDR3 contains 17 residues. V was clipped by 1 base and J by 0 bases; unmatched bases: 5. The CDR3 DNA sequence: TGCGCCAGCAGCCAAGCCGGTAGCGGGGGTAGCACAGATACGCAGTATTTT. The encoded protein is CASSQAGSGGSTDTQYF.

This chain joins TRBV18 and TRBJ1-3; D unresolved. The CDR3 has 13 residues. Germline-derived CDR1 and CDR2 are KGHSH and LQKENI. Trimming stripped 6 bases from V and 4 bases from J, with 10 bases between. CDR3: CASSTGWGNTIYF. The CDR3 DNA reads TGTGCCAGCTCTACGGGATGGGGAAACACCATATATTTT.

To note about this clonotype: A much bigger clone sits one base away, suggesting this may be a read error. The rearrangement uses TRBV6-2 or TRBV6-3 and TRBJ2-1; tentatively, D is TRBD2 (6 bases). Germline lookup yields CDR1 MNHEY and CDR2 SVGEGT. The CDR3 length is 16 residues. This CDR3 reads CASSYPRDLAYNGQFF. CDR3 in DNA: TGTGCCAGCAGTTACCCCCGGGACTTAGCCTACAATGGGCAGTTCTTC.

The chain joins TRBV9 to TRBJ2-1; a weak D match, TRBD2 (6 bases). Germline CDR1 SGDLS, CDR2 YYNGEE. The V and J ends lost 0 bases and 2 bases respectively, with 9 bases between them. CDR3 length equals 15 residues. In DNA form, the CDR3 reads TGTGCCAGCAGCGTAGGGAGGGGAACCTACAATGAGCAGTTCTTC. Its protein is CASSVGRGTYNEQFF.

This clonotype has a handful of counts. The CDR3 DNA reads as TGTGCCAGCAGTGAACTGCGGGAGAGCGCTACGCAGTATTTT. It specifies CASSELRESATQYF. The chain employs TRBV25-1 and TRBJ2-3, with TRBD2 identical over 7 bases. Trimming at V came to 2 bases and at J to 8 bases, leaving 7 bases not matched to a gene. The CDR3 is 14 amino acids. Looked up from germline, CDR1 is MGHDK and CDR2 is SYGVNS.

The CDR3 sequence is CSAGGRPEAFF. Here the CDR3 DNA reads TGCAGTGCAGGGGGGCGGCCTGAAGCTTTCTTT. The chain links TRBV20-1 to TRBJ1-1, with D possibly being TRBD1 (6 bases). The CDR3 consists of 11 residues. Germline V gene data show CDR1 as DFQATT and CDR2 as SNEGSKA (reference sequence). V lost 6 bases to trimming and J lost 6 bases, with 11 bases between them.

In its sample, this clonotype was seen a few times. The chain is built from TRBV9 and TRBJ1-1; D not resolved. Germline V gives CDR1 SGDLS, CDR2 YYNGEE. The CDR3 is 15 residues long. The V gene lost 4 bases and the J gene lost 1 base, with 14 bases spanning the gap. The CDR3 protein is CASSPTRVGNTEAFF. CDR3 sequence (DNA): TGTGCCAGCAGCCCAACGCGGGTTGGGAACACTGAAGCTTTCTTT. The full variable domain, rest sourced from reference TRBV9 and TRBJ1-1, is DSGVTQTPKHLITATGQRVTLRCSPRSGDLSVYWYQQSLDQGLQFLIQYYNGEERAKGNILERFSAQQFPDLHSELNLSSLELGDSALYFCASSPTRVGNTEAFFGQGTRLTVV.